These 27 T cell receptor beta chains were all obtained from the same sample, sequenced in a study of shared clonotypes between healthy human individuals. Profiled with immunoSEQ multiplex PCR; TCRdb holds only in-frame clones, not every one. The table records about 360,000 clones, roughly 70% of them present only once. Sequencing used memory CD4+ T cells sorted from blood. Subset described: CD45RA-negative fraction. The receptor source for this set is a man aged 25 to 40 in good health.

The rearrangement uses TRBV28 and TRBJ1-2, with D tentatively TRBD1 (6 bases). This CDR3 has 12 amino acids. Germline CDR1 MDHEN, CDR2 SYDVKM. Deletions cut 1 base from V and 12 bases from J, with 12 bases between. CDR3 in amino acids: CASSLLQGKNTF. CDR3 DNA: TGTGCCAGCAGTTTATTACAGGGTAAAAACACCTTC.

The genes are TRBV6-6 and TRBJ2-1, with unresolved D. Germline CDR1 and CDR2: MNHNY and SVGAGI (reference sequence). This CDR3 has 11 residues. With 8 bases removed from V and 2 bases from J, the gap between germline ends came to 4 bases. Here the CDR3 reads CASGPYNEQFF. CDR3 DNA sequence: TGTGCCAGCGGTCCCTACAATGAGCAGTTCTTC.

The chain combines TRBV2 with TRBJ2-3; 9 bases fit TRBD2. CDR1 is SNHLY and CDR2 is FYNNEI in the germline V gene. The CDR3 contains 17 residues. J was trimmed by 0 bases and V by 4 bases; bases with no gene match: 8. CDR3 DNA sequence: TGTGCCAGCAGTGTAGGCGGGAGGGCGGCGAGCACAGATACGCAGTATTTT. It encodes CASSVGGRAASTDTQYF.

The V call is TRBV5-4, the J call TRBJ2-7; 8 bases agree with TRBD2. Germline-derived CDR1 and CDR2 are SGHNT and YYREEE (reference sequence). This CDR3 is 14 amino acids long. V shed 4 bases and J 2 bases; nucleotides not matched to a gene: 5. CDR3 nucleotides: TGTGCCAGCAGCCTTAGCGGGACGACCTACGAGCAGTACTTC. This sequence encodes CASSLSGTTYEQYF.

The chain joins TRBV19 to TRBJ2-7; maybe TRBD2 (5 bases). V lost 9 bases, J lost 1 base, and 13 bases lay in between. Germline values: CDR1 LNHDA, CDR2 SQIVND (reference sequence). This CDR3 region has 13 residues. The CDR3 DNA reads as TGTGCCAGCACGGGGTATGGGTCCTACGAGCAGTACTTC. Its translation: CASTGYGSYEQYF.

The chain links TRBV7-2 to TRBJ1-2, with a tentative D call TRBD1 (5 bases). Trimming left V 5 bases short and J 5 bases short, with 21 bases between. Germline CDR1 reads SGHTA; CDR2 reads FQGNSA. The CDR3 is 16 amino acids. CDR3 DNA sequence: TGTGCCAGCAGCCTCAATGGGAGGGGCGCCCCATATGGCTACACCTTC. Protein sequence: CASSLNGRGAPYGYTF.

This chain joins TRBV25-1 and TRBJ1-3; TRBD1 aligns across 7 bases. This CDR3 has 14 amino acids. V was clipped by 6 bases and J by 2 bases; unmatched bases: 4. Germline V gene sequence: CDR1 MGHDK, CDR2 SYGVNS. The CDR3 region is CASRSDRAGNTIYF. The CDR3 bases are TGTGCCAGCAGGTCCGACAGGGCTGGAAACACCATATATTTT.

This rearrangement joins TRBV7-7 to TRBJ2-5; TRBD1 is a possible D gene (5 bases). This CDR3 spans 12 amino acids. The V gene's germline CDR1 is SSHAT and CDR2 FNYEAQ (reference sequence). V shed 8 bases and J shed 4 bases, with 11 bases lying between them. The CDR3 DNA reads TGTGCCAGCGCAGGGTTTGGAGAGACCCAGTACTTC. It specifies CASAGFGETQYF.

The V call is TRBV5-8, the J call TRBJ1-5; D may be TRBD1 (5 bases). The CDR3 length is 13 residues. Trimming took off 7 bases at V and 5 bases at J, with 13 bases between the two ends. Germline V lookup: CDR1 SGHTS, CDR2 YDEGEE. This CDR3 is CASGGEWHQPQHF. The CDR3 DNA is TGTGCCAGCGGGGGGGAATGGCATCAGCCCCAGCATTTT.

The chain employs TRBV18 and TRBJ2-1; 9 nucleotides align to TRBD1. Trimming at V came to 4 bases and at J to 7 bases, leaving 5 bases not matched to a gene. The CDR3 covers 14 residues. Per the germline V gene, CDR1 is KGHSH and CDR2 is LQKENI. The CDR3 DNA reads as TGTGCCAGCTCACTAGCCGGGACAGGGAATGAGCAGTTCTTC. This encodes CASSLAGTGNEQFF. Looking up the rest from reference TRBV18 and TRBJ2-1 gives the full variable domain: NAGVMQNPRHLVRRRGQEARLRCSPMKGHSHVYWYRQLPEEGLKFMVYLQKENIIDESGMPKERFSAEFPKEGPSILRIQQVVRGDSAAYFCASSLAGTGNEQFFGPGTRLTVL.

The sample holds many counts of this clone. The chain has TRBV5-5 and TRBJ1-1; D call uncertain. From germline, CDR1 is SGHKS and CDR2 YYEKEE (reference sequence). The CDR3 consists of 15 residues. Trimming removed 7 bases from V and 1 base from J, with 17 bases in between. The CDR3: CASSTEWTANTEAFF. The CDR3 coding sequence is TGTGCCAGCTCAACGGAGTGGACGGCGAACACTGAAGCTTTCTTT.

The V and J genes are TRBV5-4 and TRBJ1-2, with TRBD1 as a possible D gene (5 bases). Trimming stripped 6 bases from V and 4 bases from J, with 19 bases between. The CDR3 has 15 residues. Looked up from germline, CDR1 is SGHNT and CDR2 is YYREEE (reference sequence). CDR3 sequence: CASNIVGRVIYGYTF. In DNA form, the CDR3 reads TGTGCCAGCAACATTGTGGGGCGGGTAATCTATGGCTACACCTTC.

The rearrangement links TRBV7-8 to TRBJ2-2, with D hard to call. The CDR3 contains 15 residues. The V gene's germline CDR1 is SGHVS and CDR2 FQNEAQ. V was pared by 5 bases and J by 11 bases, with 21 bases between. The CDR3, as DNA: TGTGCCAGCAGCCGGCTACGCGGAAGCACCGTAGAGCTGTTTTTT. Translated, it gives CASSRLRGSTVELFF.

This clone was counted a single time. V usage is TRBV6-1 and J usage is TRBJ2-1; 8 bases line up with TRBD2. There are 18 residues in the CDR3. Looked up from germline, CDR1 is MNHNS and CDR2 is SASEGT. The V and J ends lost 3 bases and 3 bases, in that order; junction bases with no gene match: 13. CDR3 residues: CASSDSVGLAGIYNEQFF. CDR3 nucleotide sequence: TGTGCCAGCAGTGATTCTGTAGGTCTAGCGGGCATCTACAATGAGCAGTTCTTC.

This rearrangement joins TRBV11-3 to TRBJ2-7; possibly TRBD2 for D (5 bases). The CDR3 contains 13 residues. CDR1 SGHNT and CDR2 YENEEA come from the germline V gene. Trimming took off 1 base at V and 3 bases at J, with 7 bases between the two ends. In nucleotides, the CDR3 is TGTGCCAGCAGCTTAGGACTACACTACGAGCAGTACTTC. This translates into CASSLGLHYEQYF.

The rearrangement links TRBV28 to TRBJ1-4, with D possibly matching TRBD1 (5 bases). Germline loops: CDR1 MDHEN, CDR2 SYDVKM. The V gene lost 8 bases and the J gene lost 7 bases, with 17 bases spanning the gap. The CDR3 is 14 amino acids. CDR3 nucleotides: TGTGCCAGCTCCCCCCCCGGGACGGGTGAAAAACTGTTTTTT. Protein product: CASSPPGTGEKLFF.

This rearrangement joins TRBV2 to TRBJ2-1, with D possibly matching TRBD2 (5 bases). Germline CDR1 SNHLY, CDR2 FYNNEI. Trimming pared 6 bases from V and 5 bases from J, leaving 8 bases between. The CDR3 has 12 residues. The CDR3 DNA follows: TGTGCCAGCAGGGAGGCCAACAATGAGCAGTTCTTC. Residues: CASREANNEQFF.

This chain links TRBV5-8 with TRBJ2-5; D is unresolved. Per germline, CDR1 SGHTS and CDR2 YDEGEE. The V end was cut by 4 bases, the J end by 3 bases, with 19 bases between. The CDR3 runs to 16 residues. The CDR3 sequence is CASSPQGVRAKETQYF. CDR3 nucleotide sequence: TGTGCCAGCAGCCCCCAAGGTGTCCGAGCCAAAGAGACCCAGTACTTC.

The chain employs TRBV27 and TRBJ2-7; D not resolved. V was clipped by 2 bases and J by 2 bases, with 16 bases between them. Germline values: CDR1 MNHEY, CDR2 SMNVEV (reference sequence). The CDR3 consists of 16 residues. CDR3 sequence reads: CASSLPIRLLTYEQYF. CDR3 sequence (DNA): TGTGCCAGCAGTTTACCCATTCGCCTGCTGACCTACGAGCAGTACTTC.

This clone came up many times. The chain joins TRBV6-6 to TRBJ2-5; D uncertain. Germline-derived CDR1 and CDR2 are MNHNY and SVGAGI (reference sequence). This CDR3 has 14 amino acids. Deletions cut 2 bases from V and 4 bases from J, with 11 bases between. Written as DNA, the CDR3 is TGTGCCAGCAGTTACGCGCGGTATGGAGAGACCCAGTACTTC. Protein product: CASSYARYGETQYF.

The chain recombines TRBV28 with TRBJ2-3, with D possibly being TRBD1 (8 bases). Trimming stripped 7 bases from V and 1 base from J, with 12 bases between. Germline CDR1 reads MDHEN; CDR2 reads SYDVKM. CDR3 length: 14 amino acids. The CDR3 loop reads CASTAGQGTDTQYF. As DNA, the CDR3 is TGTGCCAGCACAGCGGGACAGGGCACAGATACGCAGTATTTT.

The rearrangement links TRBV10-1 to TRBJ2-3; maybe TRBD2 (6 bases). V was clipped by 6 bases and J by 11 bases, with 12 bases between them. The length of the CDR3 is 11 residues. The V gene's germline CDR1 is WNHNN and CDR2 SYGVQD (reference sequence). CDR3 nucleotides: TGCGCCAGCAGCGACGGGACTCGGCAGTATTTT. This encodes CASSDGTRQYF.

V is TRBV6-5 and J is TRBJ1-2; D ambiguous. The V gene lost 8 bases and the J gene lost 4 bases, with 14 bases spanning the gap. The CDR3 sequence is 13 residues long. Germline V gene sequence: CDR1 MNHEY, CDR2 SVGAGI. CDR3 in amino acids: CASRFEAGYGYTF. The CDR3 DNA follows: TGTGCCAGCCGTTTCGAGGCGGGCTATGGCTACACCTTC.

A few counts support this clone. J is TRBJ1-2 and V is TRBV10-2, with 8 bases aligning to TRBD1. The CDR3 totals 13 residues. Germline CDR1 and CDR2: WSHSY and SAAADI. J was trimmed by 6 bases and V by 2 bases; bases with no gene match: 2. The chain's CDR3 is CASSEQGADGYTF. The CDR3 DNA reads TGCGCCAGCAGTGAGCAGGGGGCTGATGGCTACACCTTC.

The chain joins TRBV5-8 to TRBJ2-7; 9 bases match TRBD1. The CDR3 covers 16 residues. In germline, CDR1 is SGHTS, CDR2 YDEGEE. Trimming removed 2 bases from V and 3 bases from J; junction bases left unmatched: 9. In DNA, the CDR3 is TGTGCCAGCAGCTTACCGGGACAGGGAATACTCTACGAGCAGTACTTC. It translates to CASSLPGQGILYEQYF.

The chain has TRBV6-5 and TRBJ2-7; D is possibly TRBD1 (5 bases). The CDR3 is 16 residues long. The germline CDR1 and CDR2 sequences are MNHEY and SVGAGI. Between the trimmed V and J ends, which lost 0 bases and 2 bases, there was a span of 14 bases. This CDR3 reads CASSYSIGDGPYEQYF. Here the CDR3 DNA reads TGTGCCAGCAGTTACTCGATAGGGGATGGGCCCTACGAGCAGTACTTC.

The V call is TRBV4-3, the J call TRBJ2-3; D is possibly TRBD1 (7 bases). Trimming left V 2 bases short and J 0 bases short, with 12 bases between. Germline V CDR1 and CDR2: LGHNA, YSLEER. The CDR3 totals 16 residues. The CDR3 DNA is TGCGCCAGCAGCCAACAGGCGGGACAGAGCACAGATACGCAGTATTTT. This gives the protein CASSQQAGQSTDTQYF.